These T cell receptor beta chains were read from a single sample in a study of CD8 T cells in ankylosing spondylitis. TCRdb reanalysed the 5' RACE reads using MiXCR and keeps one entry per CDR3 protein. The table records about 350,000 distinct CDR3 sequences, 20% to 25% of them present only once. Sample: blood, either unsorted or a sorted T cell fraction (not recorded which). The receptors shown here come from a male donor with ankylosing spondylitis or in good health (not recorded which). The CDR3 runs from the conserved cysteine through the conserved F or W. The order of the fields is J gene, V gene, clone size, D gene, CDR3 protein, CDR3 DNA. D genes are given only for firm matches. The listing skips clone size in some rows; elsewhere it reads once, few, many or a size class.

>TRBJ2-3|TRBV12-3/TRBV12-4|few|TRBD2
CASSLGTSEDTQYF
TGTGCCAGCAGTTTAGGGACTAGCGAGGATACGCAGTATTTT
>TRBJ2-2|TRBV28|few|NA
CASKKSVDTGELFF
TGTGCCAGCAAAAAGTCCGTGGACACCGGGGAGCTGTTTTTT
>TRBJ2-5|TRBV3-1|NA|NA
CASSHEGSPGPETQYF
TGTGCCAGCAGCCATGAGGGATCACCCGGACCAGAGACCCAGTACTTC
>TRBJ2-1|TRBV12-3/TRBV12-4|few|TRBD2
CASSRLAGGPNEQFF
TGTGCCAGCAGCCGACTAGCGGGGGGGCCCAATGAGCAGTTCTTC
>TRBJ1-1|TRBV7-9|NA|NA
CATKQVSTEAFF
TGTGCCACTAAACAGGTCAGCACTGAAGCTTTCTTT
>TRBJ2-1|TRBV12-3/TRBV12-4|few|TRBD1
CADTQGASYNEQFF
TGTGCCGACACCCAGGGGGCGTCGTACAATGAGCAGTTCTTC
>TRBJ2-3|TRBV5-6|few|NA
CASSLTTGDTQYF
TGTGCCAGCAGCTTGACGACTGGGGATACGCAGTATTTT
>TRBJ2-7|TRBV29-1|few|NA
CSVGSATYEQYF
TGCAGCGTTGGGTCAGCTACCTACGAGCAGTACTTC
>TRBJ1-1|TRBV30|NA|NA
CAWARQVGTEAFF
TGTGCCTGGGCCAGGCAGGTCGGCACTGAAGCTTTCTTT
>TRBJ2-7|TRBV20-1|NA|TRBD1
CSARGGDRSIYEQYF
TGCAGTGCTCGGGGCGGGGACAGGTCCATTTACGAGCAGTACTTC
>TRBJ2-7|TRBV27|NA|TRBD2
CASSLFGGDAYEQYF
TGTGCCAGCAGTTTATTCGGGGGGGACGCCTACGAGCAGTACTTC
>TRBJ2-5|TRBV29-1|NA|NA
CSVKTVGETQYF
TGCAGCGTGAAGACAGTCGGGGAGACCCAGTACTTC
>TRBJ2-5|TRBV11-2|NA|TRBD2
CASSLVSSGGQETQYF
TGTGCCAGCAGCTTAGTTTCCAGCGGGGGGCAAGAGACCCAGTACTTC
>TRBJ2-5|TRBV12-3/TRBV12-4|few|NA
CASSFFPDQETQYF
TGTGCCAGCAGTTTTTTCCCCGATCAAGAGACCCAGTACTTC
>TRBJ2-7|TRBV24-1|NA|NA
CATSSGLGPGSDFYEQYF
TGTGCCACCAGTTCTGGTCTTGGTCCAGGATCAGACTTCTACGAGCAGTACTTC
>TRBJ2-3|TRBV24-1|many|TRBD1
CATSGRTGTDTQYF
TGTGCCACCAGTGGTAGGACAGGGACCGATACGCAGTATTTT
>TRBJ2-3|TRBV28|many|TRBD2
CASIRLAGGTDTQYF
TGTGCCAGCATCCGACTAGCGGGGGGCACAGATACGCAGTATTTT
>TRBJ2-7|TRBV27|few|TRBD1
CASSPRPGQAYEQYF
TGTGCCAGCAGCCCGAGGCCGGGACAGGCCTACGAGCAGTACTTC
>TRBJ2-5|TRBV2|NA|NA
CASIPLWDGQETQYF
TGTGCCAGCATCCCCCTCTGGGACGGCCAAGAGACCCAGTACTTC
>TRBJ2-1|TRBV9|few|TRBD1
CASSPDEWTGPYNEQFF
TGTGCCAGCAGCCCTGACGAATGGACAGGGCCCTACAATGAGCAGTTCTTC
>TRBJ2-3|TRBV6-5|NA|NA
CASSYSPQGTQYF
TGTGCCAGCAGTTACTCCCCACAGGGCACGCAGTATTTT
>TRBJ2-1|TRBV12-3/TRBV12-4|NA|NA
CASSPLWGNEQFF
TGTGCCAGCAGTCCCCTATGGGGGAATGAGCAGTTCTTC
>TRBJ1-1|TRBV12-3/TRBV12-4|NA|NA
CATVMNTEAFF
TGTGCCACAGTCATGAACACTGAAGCTTTCTTT
>TRBJ2-1|TRBV2|NA|NA
CASSEGLLANEQFF
TGTGCCAGCAGTGAAGGGTTGCTAGCGAATGAGCAGTTCTTC
>TRBJ2-3|TRBV7-8|few|NA
CASSPEAGVYDTQYF
TGTGCCAGCAGCCCTGAGGCAGGGGTATACGATACGCAGTATTTT
>TRBJ2-3|TRBV9|few|TRBD2
CASSAVRGGPADTQYF
TGTGCCAGCAGTGCCGTGCGGGGGGGGCCAGCAGATACGCAGTATTTT
>TRBJ2-5|TRBV7-2|NA|NA
CASSAWGIQETQYF
TGTGCCAGCAGCGCCTGGGGGATCCAAGAGACCCAGTACTTC
>TRBJ2-1|TRBV7-9|once|NA
CASSLGSRVTGNEQFF
TGTGCCAGCAGCTTAGGATCGAGAGTAACGGGAAATGAGCAGTTCTTC
>TRBJ2-1|TRBV7-8|few|NA
CASSLVGVANEQFF
TGTGCCAGCAGCTTAGTAGGAGTGGCGAATGAGCAGTTCTTC
>TRBJ2-7|TRBV6-1|few|NA
CASSEVAGSYEQYF
TGTGCCAGCAGTGAAGTGGCGGGGTCCTACGAGCAGTACTTC
>TRBJ1-6|TRBV5-6|many|NA
CASSLTTGPLNSPLHF
TGTGCCAGCAGCTTGACGACAGGACCCTTAAATTCACCCCTCCACTTT
>TRBJ2-5|TRBV12-3/TRBV12-4|many|NA
CASRPRLSETQYF
TGTGCCAGCAGACCCCGACTATCAGAGACCCAGTACTTC
>TRBJ2-7|TRBV20-1|NA|TRBD2
CSAREDGGYYEQYF
TGCAGTGCTAGAGAAGACGGGGGGTACTACGAGCAGTACTTC
>TRBJ2-5|TRBV11-2|NA|TRBD2
CASSFASGGDRETQYF
TGTGCCAGCAGCTTTGCTAGCGGGGGGGATCGTGAGACCCAGTACTTC
>TRBJ2-3|TRBV4-1|NA|NA
CASAWDGRTDTQYF
TGCGCCAGCGCCTGGGACGGACGCACAGATACGCAGTATTTT
>TRBJ2-2|TRBV19|NA|TRBD1
CASSTTGTGELFF
TGTGCCAGTAGTACGACAGGGACCGGGGAGCTGTTTTTT
>TRBJ2-5|TRBV4-1|NA|TRBD2
CASSLDQAGLGETQYF
TGCGCCAGCAGCCTCGACCAAGCGGGGTTAGGGGAGACCCAGTACTTC
>TRBJ2-5|TRBV4-1|few|NA
CASSQDGPAQETQYF
TGCGCCAGCAGCCAAGATGGGCCAGCCCAGGAGACCCAGTACTTC
>TRBJ2-7|TRBV20-1|NA|TRBD1
CSARGRTGGWEQYF
TGCAGTGCTAGAGGGCGGACAGGGGGTTGGGAGCAGTACTTC